The entry that follows covers one TCR beta chain sequence. The sample comes from a study of blood T cell repertoires in COVID-19. On the study more broadly: COVID-19 samples collected from the United States, Italy and Spain covered acute and convalescent phases. T cells, B-cell-depleted T cells, or PBMCs supplied cDNA or gDNA.

Using immunoSEQ multiplex PCR, the repertoire was profiled, and TCRdb retains in-frame clones only, with some absent. This repertoire shows some 65,000 clones, 85% to 95% found once; its top ten account for approximately 2.6%. In germline, CDR1 is MNHEY, CDR2 SVGAGI. The V and J ends lost 2 bases and 6 bases respectively, with 7 bases between them. The CDR3 has 13 amino acids. The sequence was obtained from a man between 70 and 80 years old with active COVID-19. The chain carries TRBV6-5 and TRBJ2-2, with D tentatively TRBD2 (6 bases). Material for sequencing was peripheral blood. This CDR3 is CASSYPSAGELFF. CDR3 DNA sequence: TGTGCCAGCAGTTACCCTAGCGCCGGGGAGCTGTTTTTT.